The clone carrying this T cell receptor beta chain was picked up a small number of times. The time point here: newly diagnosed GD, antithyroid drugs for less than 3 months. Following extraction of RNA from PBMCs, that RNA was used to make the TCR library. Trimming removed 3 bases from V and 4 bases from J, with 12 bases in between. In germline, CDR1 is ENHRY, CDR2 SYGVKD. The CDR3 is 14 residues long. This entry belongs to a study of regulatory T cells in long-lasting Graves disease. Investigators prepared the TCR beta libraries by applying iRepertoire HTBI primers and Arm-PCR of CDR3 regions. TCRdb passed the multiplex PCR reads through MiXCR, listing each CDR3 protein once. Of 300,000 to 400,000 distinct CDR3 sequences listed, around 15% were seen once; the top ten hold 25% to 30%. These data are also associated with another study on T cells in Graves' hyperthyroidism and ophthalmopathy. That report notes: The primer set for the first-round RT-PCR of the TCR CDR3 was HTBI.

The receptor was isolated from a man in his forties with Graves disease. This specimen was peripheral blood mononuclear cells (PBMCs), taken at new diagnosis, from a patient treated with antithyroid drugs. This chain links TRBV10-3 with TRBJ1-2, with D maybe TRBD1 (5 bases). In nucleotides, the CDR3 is TGTGCCATCAGTGAAAAGACAGACCTCTATGGCTACACCTTC. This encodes CAISEKTDLYGYTF.